This T cell receptor (beta chain) stems from a study of OX40 agonist ivuxolimab in advanced cancers. For the study at large: The patients received agonistic anti-OX40 (CD134) antibody ivuxolimab. One patient with hepatocellular carcinoma and two with cutaneous melanoma, three in all, had partial responses.

Libraries were prepared by immunoSEQ multiplex PCR; TCRdb keeps only in-frame clonotypes and omits some of them. The sample has tens of thousands of clones; just under 95% are singletons. Study observations and caveats: Antigens targeted by the expanded peripheral T cells were not determined. CD8+ T cells were the subset that, on average, had more expanded clones than CD4+.

The CDR3 spans 14 residues. V gave up 5 bases and J gave up 3 bases, with 13 bases separating them. Per the germline V gene, CDR1 is LNHDA and CDR2 is SQIVND (reference sequence). Remarks on this clone: What it binds is not known.

V and J are TRBV19 and TRBJ1-2; tentative D call: TRBD1 (5 bases). This receptor was obtained from an adult with an advanced solid tumor such as melanoma, head and neck, liver or kidney cancer. This sample comprised CD4+ or CD8+ T cells sorted from blood, obtained in a trial of the OX40 agonist ivuxolimab. The CDR3 is CASSWTGGYYGYTF. The CDR3 nucleotides are TGTGCCAGTAGTTGGACCGGGGGGTACTATGGCTACACCTTC.